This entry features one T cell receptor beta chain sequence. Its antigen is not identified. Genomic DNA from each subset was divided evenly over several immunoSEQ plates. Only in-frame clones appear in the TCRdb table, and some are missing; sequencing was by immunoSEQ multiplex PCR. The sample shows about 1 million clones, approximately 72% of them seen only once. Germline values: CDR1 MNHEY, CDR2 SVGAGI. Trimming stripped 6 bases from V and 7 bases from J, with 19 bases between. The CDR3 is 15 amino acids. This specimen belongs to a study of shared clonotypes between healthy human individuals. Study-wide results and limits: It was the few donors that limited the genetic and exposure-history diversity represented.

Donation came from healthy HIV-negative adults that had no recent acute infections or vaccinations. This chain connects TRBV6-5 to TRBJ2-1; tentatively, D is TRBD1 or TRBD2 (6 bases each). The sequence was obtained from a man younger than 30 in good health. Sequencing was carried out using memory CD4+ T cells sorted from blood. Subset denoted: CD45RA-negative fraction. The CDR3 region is CASRSQGGLGNEQFF. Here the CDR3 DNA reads TGTGCCAGCAGATCGCAAGGGGGGTTGGGGAATGAGCAGTTCTTC.